The sequence of this T cell receptor beta chain was determined in a study of T-cell reconstitution after alpha-beta-depleted transplantation in children. Findings and caveats of the study: There were some patients whose high TCRbeta diversity at day 60 came from surviving recipient T cells and thymic progenitors.

This clonotype was seen more than once but under ten times. Its target is not known. The CDR3 has 15 residues. Trimming removed 1 base at V and 4 bases at J, with 13 bases between. The germline gives CDR1 SGHTA, CDR2 FQGNSA. During its preparation, the TCRbeta library received unique molecular identifiers. A single record per CDR3 protein comes from TCRdb applying MiXCR to the PCR reads. The sample yields about 980,000 distinct CDR3 sequences, about 30% seen once. The sample in question was PBMCs, mostly from graft donor cells, obtained 360 days after TCRalphabeta/CD19-depleted stem cell transplant. This chain connects TRBV7-2 to TRBJ2-5; D unclear. This sequence was found in a boy younger than two who had a stem cell transplant for SCID, so the T cells may come from the graft donor. This chain's CDR3 is CASSLEGGITETQYF. As DNA, the CDR3 is TGTGCCAGCAGCTTAGAAGGTGGGATAACAGAGACCCAGTACTTC.